The next 24 T cell receptor beta chains were all read from a single sample in a study of regulatory T cells in long-lasting Graves disease. Time point specified: persistent/refractory GD, antithyroid drugs over 5 years with positive TRAb. Making the TCR library involved RNA that had been extracted from PBMCs. Arm-PCR of CDR3 regions and iRepertoire HTBI primers were the basis on which TCR beta libraries were built. TCRdb reprocessed the multiplex PCR reads via MiXCR and lists one record per CDR3 protein. The repertoire holds approximately 440,000 distinct CDR3 sequences, with less than 25% as singletons. The sample consisted of peripheral blood mononuclear cells (PBMCs), taken when the disease was refractory, from a patient treated with antithyroid drugs. These receptors all come from a female donor with Graves disease.

The V call is TRBV7-2, the J call TRBJ2-7; TRBD2 agrees at 11 bases. The germline CDR1 and CDR2 sequences are SGHTA and FQGNSA. The CDR3 is made up of 17 amino acids. Trimming cost V 0 bases and J 1 base; bases outside gene matches: 5. The CDR3 is CASSLAASGRYSYEQYF. For the CDR3, the DNA is TGTGCCAGCAGCTTAGCGGCTAGCGGGAGGTATTCCTACGAGCAGTACTTC.

This clonotype has just a few counts. The rearrangement uses TRBV3-1 and TRBJ2-2, with a tentative D call TRBD2 (5 bases). CDR1 is LGHDT and CDR2 is YNNKEL in the germline V gene (reference sequence). The ends were cut back, 8 bases at V and 6 bases at J, with 19 bases in the middle. The CDR3 covers 15 residues. The CDR3 region is CASQRVRGGAGELFF. CDR3 sequence (DNA): TGTGCCAGCCAAAGGGTGAGAGGAGGAGCCGGGGAGCTGTTTTTT.

Ten or more counts support this clonotype. The chain recombines TRBV28 with TRBJ2-7; 13 nucleotides match TRBD2. This CDR3 has 15 amino acids. With 4 bases clipped from V and 3 bases from J, the junction kept 3 bases outside the gene matches. Germline-derived CDR1 and CDR2 are MDHEN and SYDVKM. In nucleotides, the CDR3 is TGTGCCAGCAGTTGGACTAGCGGGAGAGTCTACGAGCAGTACTTC. Its translation is CASSWTSGRVYEQYF.

In its sample, this clonotype was seen a few times. The J gene is TRBJ1-5, the V gene TRBV4-3; D might be TRBD1 (6 bases). CDR1 is LGHNA, CDR2 YSLEER, per germline. The germline V and J ends were trimmed by 0 bases and 4 bases, with 13 bases remaining between them. This CDR3 has 16 amino acids. The CDR3 DNA reads TGCGCCAGCAGCCAAGACCCTGGTCAGGGGAATCAGCCCCAGCATTTT. Protein sequence: CASSQDPGQGNQPQHF.

This clonotype was observed a handful of times. The chain recombines TRBV27 with TRBJ2-4; D gene unclear. Trimming cost V 0 bases and J 4 bases, with 13 bases left between them. Germline V CDR1 and CDR2: MNHEY, SMNVEV (reference sequence). This CDR3 has 16 amino acids. CDR3 nucleotides: TGTGCCAGCAGTTTATCCCGGGCGGCCGGGAAAAACATTCAGTACTTC. This translates into CASSLSRAAGKNIQYF.

The chain uses TRBV7-9 and TRBJ2-2; 10 nucleotides line up with TRBD1. The germline V gene encodes CDR1 SEHNR and CDR2 FQNEAQ (reference sequence). V lost 4 bases to trimming and J lost 1 base; unmatched junction nucleotides: 9. This CDR3 spans 18 amino acids. The CDR3 sequence: CASSSPGTGEENTGELFF. The CDR3 region has the DNA TGTGCCAGCAGCTCCCCCGGGACAGGGGAGGAGAACACCGGGGAGCTGTTTTTT.

The CDR3 spells CASSLERTNTGELFF. CDR3 nucleotides: TGTGCCAGCAGTTTAGAGCGTACGAACACCGGGGAGCTGTTTTTT. The rearrangement links TRBV28 to TRBJ2-2; no clear D. Per germline, CDR1 MDHEN and CDR2 SYDVKM. The V end lost 2 bases, the J end lost 0 bases, and 7 bases lay between the germline ends. This CDR3 has 15 amino acids.

This clonotype was seen more than once but under ten times. The gene calls are TRBV3-1 and TRBJ2-7; 9 positions match TRBD2. The CDR3 runs to 16 residues. Germline V gene data show CDR1 as LGHDT and CDR2 as YNNKEL (reference sequence). V shed 0 bases and J 4 bases; nucleotides not matched to a gene: 7. Here the CDR3 reads CASSQDPGLALYEQYF. CDR3 in DNA: TGTGCCAGCAGCCAAGATCCGGGACTAGCTCTTTACGAGCAGTACTTC.

This chain joins TRBV7-2 and TRBJ2-3; the D is unclear. V lost 4 bases and J lost 6, with 5 bases in between. CDR3 length: 11 amino acids. The germline gives CDR1 SGHTA, CDR2 FQGNSA. CDR3 sequence (DNA): TGTGCCAGCAGCTGGAAGGATACGCAGTATTTT. This encodes CASSWKDTQYF.

Notes on this clonotype: Lacking the conserved final phenylalanine or tryptophan, this CDR3 likely reflects a read error. The chain employs TRBV2 and TRBJ2-5; D may be TRBD1 or TRBD2 (5 bases each). V was trimmed by 6 bases and J by 1 base, leaving 12 bases between them. CDR1 and CDR2 from the germline V gene are SNHLY and FYNNEI. This CDR3 region has 14 residues. The CDR3, as DNA: TGTGCCAGCAGGGGACGGAGCTCCCAAGAGACCCAGTACTCC. Translation: CASRGRSSQETQYS.

Note on this clonotype: A read error is the likely source, as a far larger clone sits one nucleotide away. The chain combines TRBV7-2 with TRBJ2-6; 11 bases align to TRBD2. Germline values: CDR1 SGHTA, CDR2 FQGNSA. The CDR3 covers 18 residues. With 5 bases clipped from V and 3 bases from J, the junction kept 9 bases outside the gene matches. As DNA, the CDR3 is TGTGCCAGCAGCGACCTAGCGGGAGGCTCGTTTGGGGCCAACGTCCTGACTTTC. It codes for CASSDLAGGSFGANVLTF.

The rearrangement joins TRBV29-1 to TRBJ2-2, with D possibly being TRBD1 (5 bases). The CDR3 runs to 14 residues. CDR1 and CDR2 (germline): SQVTM, ANQGSEA. V lost 7 bases and J 7 bases, leaving 19 bases between the germline ends. The CDR3 loop is CSGGAVTDGGELFF. CDR3 DNA sequence: TGCAGCGGTGGGGCAGTCACGGATGGCGGGGAGCTGTTTTTT.

Concerning this clonotype itself: A junction end diverges from the germline sequence, so it may reflect a read error. The V and J genes are TRBV19 and TRBJ1-1, with TRBD1 as a possible D gene (6 bases). Germline V CDR1 and CDR2: LNHDA, SQIVND (reference sequence). CDR3 length: 14 amino acids. The chain's CDR3 is CASSPDRRNTEALF. The CDR3 bases are TGTGCCAGTAGCCCGGACAGAAGGAACACTGAAGCTCTCTTT.

The CDR3 spells CASSSSGGYNEQFF. CDR3 in DNA: TGTGCCAGCAGTTCTAGCGGTGGGTACAATGAGCAGTTCTTC. The rearrangement links TRBV14 to TRBJ2-1; TRBD2 agrees at 7 bases. The junction had 6 bases not matched to a gene; V was cut back by 6 bases and J by 4 bases. Germline CDR1 is SGHDN and CDR2 is FVKESK. The CDR3 length is 14 residues.

This chain links TRBV6-5 with TRBJ2-7; D not resolved. The germline V gene encodes CDR1 MNHEY and CDR2 SVGAGI. V lost 0 bases, J lost 3 bases, and 12 bases lay in between. CDR3 length: 15 amino acids. The CDR3 spells CASSYSSNNLYEQYF. In DNA form, the CDR3 reads TGTGCCAGCAGTTACTCGAGCAATAACCTCTACGAGCAGTACTTC.

This clonotype was detected a few times. This chain joins TRBV11-2 and TRBJ2-1; 15 positions agree with TRBD2. V shed 5 bases and J 6 bases; nucleotides not matched to a gene: 5. The germline V gene has CDR1 SGHAT and CDR2 FQNNGV. The CDR3 is 16 residues long. For the CDR3, the DNA is TGTGCCAGCAGCCCTGGACTAGCGGGAGGGCGCAATGAGCAGTTCTTC. It yields the protein CASSPGLAGGRNEQFF.

This clonotype has just a few counts. The gene calls are TRBV19 and TRBJ1-2; possible D gene TRBD1, 5 bases. The CDR3 runs 14 residues. Germline CDR1 is LNHDA and CDR2 is SQIVND (reference sequence). Trimming took off 6 bases at V and 1 base at J, with 12 bases between the two ends. The CDR3 spells CASSLNRNNYGYTF. The CDR3 DNA reads TGTGCCAGTAGCTTAAACAGGAATAACTATGGCTACACCTTC.

The chain carries TRBV29-1 and TRBJ2-7, with 7 bases lining up with TRBD2. The germline V gene encodes CDR1 SQVTM and CDR2 ANQGSEA. The CDR3 runs 15 residues. The V segment lost 2 bases and the J segment 3 bases; nucleotides outside the gene matches: 10. Here the CDR3 reads CSVEKPGTTFYEQYF. The CDR3 DNA follows: TGCAGCGTTGAAAAGCCCGGGACTACATTCTACGAGCAGTACTTC.

This rearrangement joins TRBV19 to TRBJ2-7; tentative D call: TRBD1 (5 bases). From germline, CDR1 is LNHDA and CDR2 SQIVND (reference sequence). Trimming took 3 bases from V and 5 from J, leaving 11 bases between them. CDR3 length: 13 residues. The CDR3 nucleotides read TGTGCCAGTAGTATGGGCAGGGTCAACGAGCAGTACTTC. It translates to CASSMGRVNEQYF.

The chain joins TRBV29-1 to TRBJ1-4; perhaps TRBD1 as D (6 bases). Trimming stripped 7 bases from V and 5 bases from J, with 14 bases between. Germline V CDR1 and CDR2: SQVTM, ANQGSEA. CDR3 length: 13 residues. The CDR3 nucleotides read TGCAGCGCAGAGGACAGCCCCAATGAAAAACTGTTTTTT. Amino acid sequence: CSAEDSPNEKLFF.

This clonotype was counted only a few times. The chain uses TRBV9 and TRBJ2-5; D might be TRBD1 (5 bases). The ends were cut back, 0 bases at V and 0 bases at J, with 12 bases in the middle. The CDR3 spans 16 residues. The germline V gene has CDR1 SGDLS and CDR2 YYNGEE. In DNA, the CDR3 is TGTGCCAGCAGCGTAGGGGTGACAGACCACCAAGAGACCCAGTACTTC. This gives the protein CASSVGVTDHQETQYF. The full variable domain, with the rest looked up from reference TRBV9 and TRBJ2-5, is DSGVTQTPKHLITATGQRVTLRCSPRSGDLSVYWYQQSLDQGLQFLIQYYNGEERAKGNILERFSAQQFPDLHSELNLSSLELGDSALYFCASSVGVTDHQETQYFGPGTRLLVL.

This clonotype was picked up many times. The chain joins TRBV12-3 or TRBV12-4 to TRBJ2-7, with a tentative D call TRBD2 (6 bases). V was cut by 3 bases and J by 5 bases, with 14 bases left in between. The CDR3 extends over 14 amino acids. CDR3 bases: TGTGCCAGCAGTTTGGGCCTAACGGGGGACGAGCAGTACTTC. This sequence encodes CASSLGLTGDEQYF.

This chain uses TRBV5-4 with TRBJ2-5; D is unclear. V was cut by 4 bases and J by 5 bases, with 9 bases left in between. The CDR3 sequence is 12 residues long. Germline-derived CDR1 and CDR2 are SGHNT and YYREEE (reference sequence). CDR3 sequence: CASSLPLETQYF. CDR3 sequence (DNA): TGTGCCAGCAGCCTCCCTCTGGAGACCCAGTACTTC. The full variable domain, rest sourced from reference TRBV5-4 and TRBJ2-5, is ETGVTQSPTHLIKTRGQQVTLRCSSQSGHNTVSWYQQALGQGPQFIFQYYREEENGRGNFPPRFSGLQFPNYSSELNVNALELDDSALYLCASSLPLETQYFGPGTRLLVL.

This chain connects TRBV7-2 to TRBJ2-7; D gene uncertain. Germline values: CDR1 SGHTA, CDR2 FQGNSA. The CDR3 runs to 14 residues. V was pared by 7 bases and J by 3 bases, with 16 bases between. The CDR3 region is CASTDAGVGYEQYF. The CDR3 DNA sequence: TGTGCCAGCACCGATGCAGGTGTAGGCTACGAGCAGTACTTC. Based on the CDR3 plus reference TRBV7-2 and TRBJ2-7, the full variable domain is GAGVSQSPSNKVTEKGKDVELRCDPISGHTALYWYRQSLGQGLEFLIYFQGNSAPDKSGLPSDRFSAERTGGSVSTLTIQRTQQEDSAVYLCASTDAGVGYEQYFGPGTRLTVT.